Shown below are 27 T cell receptor beta chains from a single sample sequenced in a study of cytomegalovirus exposure and HLA in healthy donors. The primer mix had 60 Vbeta and 13 Jbeta primers. Using immunoSEQ multiplex PCR, the repertoire was profiled, and TCRdb retains in-frame clones only, with some absent. Of fewer than 120,000 clones listed, roughly four fifths were seen once; the top ten hold 1% to 1.5%. The sample was PBMCs. The source is a woman in her 30s in good health and CMV-seronegative.

This clone came up a few times. The genes are TRBV19 and TRBJ1-2, with TRBD1 matching over 8 bases. Looked up from germline, CDR1 is LNHDA and CDR2 is SQIVND (reference sequence). V gave up 4 bases and J gave up 7 bases; unmatched junction bases: 8. The CDR3 consists of 14 residues. Written as DNA, the CDR3 is TGTGCCAGTAGTACCGGGCCAGGGGGCTCTGGCTACACCTTC. Protein sequence: CASSTGPGGSGYTF.

V gene TRBV20-1 combines with J gene TRBJ2-1; possible D gene TRBD2, 5 bases. This CDR3 contains 10 residues. Germline V CDR1 and CDR2: DFQATT, SNEGSKA (reference sequence). Trimming pared 6 bases from V and 12 bases from J, leaving 12 bases between. CDR3 protein: CSAYRDSQFF. The CDR3 bases are TGCAGTGCCTACCGGGATTCGCAGTTCTTC.

This clone has a handful of counts. The V gene is TRBV30, the J gene TRBJ2-3, with 8 bases identical to TRBD2. The CDR3 has 15 amino acids. Germline CDR1 and CDR2: GTSNPN and SVGIG (reference sequence). The V gene end was trimmed by 2 bases and the J gene end by 0 bases; junction bases not matched to a gene: 4. The CDR3 reads CAWSTSGLSTDTQYF. The CDR3 region has the DNA TGTGCCTGGAGTACTAGCGGACTAAGCACAGATACGCAGTATTTT.

The chain has TRBV15 and TRBJ2-7, with 7 bases fitting TRBD1. V trimming: 0 bases; J trimming: 3 bases; junction bases outside the gene matches: 8. Germline CDR1 reads LNHNV; CDR2 reads YYDKDF (reference sequence). The CDR3 is made up of 16 amino acids. CDR3 nucleotide sequence: TGTGCCACCAGCAGAGAACGACAGGGTGGGAACTACGAGCAGTACTTC. As protein: CATSRERQGGNYEQYF.

The chain links TRBV9 to TRBJ2-7; D possibly corresponds to TRBD1 (6 bases). This CDR3 comprises 15 residues. Trimming left V 4 bases short and J 2 bases short, with 16 bases between. Looked up from germline, CDR1 is SGDLS and CDR2 is YYNGEE. The CDR3 DNA follows: TGTGCCAGCAGCCCCGTTGAACAGGGAACCTACGAGCAGTACTTC. The encoded protein is CASSPVEQGTYEQYF.

V gene TRBV6-5 combines with J gene TRBJ2-7, with 7 bases that match TRBD1. The CDR3 length is 14 residues. Germline-derived CDR1 and CDR2 are MNHEY and SVGAGI. V lost 4 bases, J lost 3 bases, and 6 bases stayed unmatched. In DNA, the CDR3 is TGTGCCAGCAGTTTAGTCTGGGACAGCTACGAGCAGTACTTC. Residues: CASSLVWDSYEQYF.

The count of this clone is one. The chain is built from TRBV5-1 and TRBJ2-7; D might be TRBD1 (6 bases). Germline V gives CDR1 SGHRS, CDR2 YFSETQ. V lost 4 bases, J lost 2 bases, and 25 bases lay in between. CDR3 size: 18 residues. The CDR3: CASSRTVRGVGAPYEQYF. Written as DNA, the CDR3 is TGCGCCAGCAGCCGTACAGTCAGGGGAGTTGGGGCCCCCTACGAGCAGTACTTC.

The rearrangement uses TRBV28 and TRBJ2-7, with a weak D call TRBD1 (6 bases). Germline lookup yields CDR1 MDHEN and CDR2 SYDVKM. Trimming removed 8 bases at V and 4 bases at J, with 18 bases between. This CDR3 spans 14 amino acids. In DNA form, the CDR3 reads TGTGCCAGCGGCCTTGCCGTACAGGGATACGAGCAGTACTTC. It codes for CASGLAVQGYEQYF.

The CDR3 reads CASSLGGTGGTDTQYF. CDR3 nucleotides: TGTGCCAGCAGCTTAGGGGGGACAGGGGGCACAGATACGCAGTATTTT. The V and J genes are TRBV7-2 and TRBJ2-3, with 10 bases lining up with TRBD1. The CDR3 totals 16 residues. The germline CDR1 and CDR2 sequences are SGHTA and FQGNSA. V lost 1 base and J lost 1; bases outside the gene matches: 2.

This sequence joins TRBV2 and TRBJ1-1, with TRBD1 identical over 7 bases. This CDR3 is built from 15 residues. J was trimmed by 1 base and V by 4 bases; bases with no gene match: 6. Germline lookup yields CDR1 SNHLY and CDR2 FYNNEI. CDR3 loop: CASSADRVGNTEAFF. The DNA of the CDR3 is TGTGCCAGCAGTGCAGACAGGGTGGGGAACACTGAAGCTTTCTTT.

This clone was observed a single time. The chain combines TRBV10-2 with TRBJ2-7; D is unresolved. The CDR3 has 11 amino acids. V was pared by 4 bases and J by 4 bases, with 5 bases between. CDR1 and CDR2 from the germline V gene are WSHSY and SAAADI. For the CDR3, the DNA is TGCGCCAGCAGTGGAGCGTACGAGCAGTACTTC. This gives the protein CASSGAYEQYF.

This clone was found a few times. The chain employs TRBV5-6 and TRBJ2-7; no reliable D call. This CDR3 has 12 residues. Trimming cost V 0 bases and J 2 bases, with 3 bases left between them. Germline V CDR1 and CDR2: SGHDT, YYEEEE. CDR3 in amino acids: CASSLAAYEQYF. The CDR3 bases are TGTGCCAGCAGCTTGGCCGCCTACGAGCAGTACTTC. The full variable domain, its missing parts supplied by reference TRBV5-6 and TRBJ2-7, is DAGVTQSPTHLIKTRGQQVTLRCSPKSGHDTVSWYQQALGQGPQFIFQYYEEEERQRGNFPDRFSGHQFPNYSSELNVNALLLGDSALYLCASSLAAYEQYFGPGTRLTVT.

CDR3 sequence: CAISRDRGNTEAFF. The CDR3 DNA reads TGTGCCATCAGTCGGGACAGGGGGAACACTGAAGCTTTCTTT. The chain recombines TRBV10-3 with TRBJ1-1; TRBD1 matches at 10 bases. This CDR3 has 14 amino acids. Germline CDR1 and CDR2: ENHRY and SYGVKD. V lost 5 bases to trimming and J lost 1 base; unmatched junction nucleotides: 1.

The chain joins TRBV27 to TRBJ2-7, with TRBD1 identical over 7 bases. V lost 1 base to trimming and J lost 3 bases; unmatched junction nucleotides: 3. CDR3 size: 14 residues. Germline CDR1 and CDR2: MNHEY and SMNVEV (reference sequence). This CDR3 reads CASSLLRTGYEQYF. CDR3 nucleotide sequence: TGTGCCAGCAGTTTATTGCGGACAGGCTACGAGCAGTACTTC.

The chain has TRBV7-2 and TRBJ2-7, with D perhaps TRBD2 (5 bases). This CDR3 is 14 amino acids long. Germline CDR1 reads SGHTA; CDR2 reads FQGNSA. The V end lost 5 bases, the J end lost 3 bases, and 14 bases lay between the germline ends. CDR3 residues: CASSGVGAVYEQYF. The DNA for the CDR3 is TGTGCCAGCAGCGGAGTGGGAGCCGTCTACGAGCAGTACTTC.

This chain uses TRBV6-6 with TRBJ1-4; D is unresolved. CDR3 length equals 14 residues. Germline CDR1 reads MNHNY; CDR2 reads SVGAGI (reference sequence). The V gene lost 6 bases and the J gene lost 0 bases, with 8 bases spanning the gap. The CDR3 reads CASSLGATNEKLFF. For the CDR3, the DNA is TGTGCCAGCAGCCTGGGAGCAACTAATGAAAAACTGTTTTTT.

The chain uses TRBV10-3 and TRBJ2-7; D call uncertain. The CDR3 loop spans 15 amino acids. V lost 8 bases, J lost 5 bases, and 22 bases lay in between. The germline V gene has CDR1 ENHRY and CDR2 SYGVKD. CDR3 DNA sequence: TGTGCCATCGCCCAGACCAACAGCCGTCAGGACGAGCAGTACTTC. Translated, it gives CAIAQTNSRQDEQYF.

This chain uses TRBV30 with TRBJ2-2, with D perhaps TRBD2 (6 bases). With 2 bases removed from V and 0 bases from J, the gap between germline ends came to 16 bases. CDR1 and CDR2 (germline): GTSNPN, SVGIG (reference sequence). The CDR3 extends over 17 amino acids. CDR3 DNA: TGTGCCTGGAGTCCCAGCCGGGGGAGAGCGAACACCGGGGAGCTGTTTTTT. Translation gives CAWSPSRGRANTGELFF.

This rearrangement joins TRBV18 to TRBJ2-5; TRBD1 is a possible D gene (6 bases). The V end lost 3 bases, the J end lost 1 base, and 9 bases lay between the germline ends. Germline V lookup: CDR1 KGHSH, CDR2 LQKENI. The CDR3 runs 14 residues. CDR3 sequence: CASSPGRGQETQYF. The CDR3 nucleotides read TGTGCCAGCTCACCGGGCAGGGGCCAAGAGACCCAGTACTTC. The variable domain in full, with the rest retrieved from reference TRBV18 and TRBJ2-5, is NAGVMQNPRHLVRRRGQEARLRCSPMKGHSHVYWYRQLPEEGLKFMVYLQKENIIDESGMPKERFSAEFPKEGPSILRIQQVVRGDSAAYFCASSPGRGQETQYFGPGTRLLVL.

This clone has a single count. The chain links TRBV7-9 to TRBJ2-6, with D perhaps matching TRBD1 (6 bases). This CDR3 comprises 15 residues. Deletions cut 5 bases from V and 3 bases from J, with 11 bases between. Germline CDR1 and CDR2: SEHNR and FQNEAQ (reference sequence). CDR3 region: CASSHRADGANVLTF. CDR3 DNA: TGTGCCAGCAGCCACAGGGCTGATGGGGCCAACGTCCTGACTTTC.

This rearrangement joins TRBV12-5 to TRBJ2-3, with TRBD2 matching 14 bases. V trimming: 2 bases; J trimming: 7 bases; junction bases outside the gene matches: 8. Germline loops: CDR1 LGHNT, CDR2 FRNRAP. This CDR3 region has 17 residues. The DNA of the CDR3 is TGTGCTAGTGGTTTGAGACTAGCGGGGGGGTACCTCAATACGCAGTATTTT. As protein: CASGLRLAGGYLNTQYF.

The chain links TRBV18 to TRBJ2-7, with D possibly TRBD2 on 6 matching bases. Germline V gene lookup returns CDR1 KGHSH and CDR2 LQKENI. Trimming shortened V by 3 bases and J by 2 bases, and 17 bases separated the two germline ends. The CDR3 loop spans 16 amino acids. This chain's CDR3 is CASSPQNWEATYEQYF. The CDR3, as DNA: TGTGCCAGCTCACCTCAAAACTGGGAGGCTACCTACGAGCAGTACTTC.

This chain joins TRBV28 and TRBJ1-5, with no clear D. The CDR3 has 15 amino acids. The germline V and J ends were trimmed by 1 base and 0 bases, with 7 bases remaining between them. CDR1 is MDHEN and CDR2 is SYDVKM in the germline V gene. The CDR3 nucleotides read TGTGCCAGCAGTTTATTGCCGGGTAGCAATCAGCCCCAGCATTTT. It codes for CASSLLPGSNQPQHF.

The CDR3, as DNA: TGTGCCAGCAGCTTAGCCGGGGTTAATGAAAAACTGTTTTTT. The encoded protein is CASSLAGVNEKLFF. This chain joins TRBV7-2 and TRBJ1-4; the D is unclear. Germline assignment: CDR1 SGHTA and CDR2 FQGNSA. This CDR3 contains 14 residues. V was cut by 0 bases and J by 4 bases, with 6 bases left in between.

The rearrangement uses TRBV28 and TRBJ2-7, with D perhaps matching TRBD2 (6 bases). Germline loops: CDR1 MDHEN, CDR2 SYDVKM. The CDR3 runs 13 residues. V was trimmed by 6 bases and J by 5 bases, leaving 14 bases between them. CDR3 DNA sequence: TGTGCCAGCAGGCTTGCGGGATACGACGAGCAGTACTTC. Its protein product is CASRLAGYDEQYF.

The V and J genes are TRBV7-8 and TRBJ1-1; the D gene is possibly TRBD1 (5 bases). CDR3 length: 16 amino acids. Per germline, CDR1 SGHVS and CDR2 FQNEAQ. V was trimmed by 7 bases and J by 1 base, leaving 19 bases between them. CDR3 sequence: CASIRVGADRNTEAFF. CDR3 nucleotides: TGTGCCAGCATCCGAGTGGGCGCCGACAGGAACACTGAAGCTTTCTTT.

The chain uses TRBV5-1 and TRBJ1-1; 11 nucleotides match TRBD1. Germline loops: CDR1 SGHRS, CDR2 YFSETQ. Trimming cost V 2 bases and J 4 bases; bases outside gene matches: 7. The CDR3 has 16 amino acids. This chain's CDR3 is CASSFGTGGRSTEAFF. DNA of the CDR3: TGCGCCAGCAGCTTCGGGACAGGGGGACGTAGCACTGAAGCTTTCTTT.